Here is one TCR beta chain with its context. The target antigen is unknown. The record originates from a study of T cell responses to AZD1222 COVID-19 vaccine. Study observations and caveats: None of the repertoires were sampled until the peak T cell response had passed. The sample set comprised mostly white British donors with more females, and clonal diversity was possibly underestimated. Among vaccine-associated CD4 TCRs, coverage spanned spike, with dominance at 160-218 and 743-854. Reports indicate that nearly half of spike-specific TCRs are directed at unmutated variant regions.

TCRdb keeps only in-frame clones here, not all; method: immunoSEQ multiplex PCR. The sample consists of fewer than 110,000 clones, approximately 90% of them appearing once. The V gene's germline CDR1 is SGHRS and CDR2 YFSETQ. Trimming removed 0 bases from V and 3 bases from J, with 10 bases in between. The CDR3 is made up of 15 amino acids. The TCR sequence derives from an adult in good health. The specimen comprised peripheral blood, sampled on day 0 of AZD1222 vaccination. This chain connects TRBV5-1 to TRBJ2-4; tentative D call: TRBD1 (6 bases). CDR3 sequence (DNA): TGCGCCAGCAGCTTGGCAGGGGTTGACAAAAACATTCAGTACTTC. Protein product: CASSLAGVDKNIQYF.